The 21 T cell receptor beta chains listed next were all sequenced from one sample in a study of graft-versus-host responses after intestinal transplantation. What these receptors recognize is not known. Method: immunoSEQ multiplex PCR; TCRdb's copy keeps in-frame clones and lacks some. The table shows about 50,000 clones, with 85% to 95% occurring only once. The sequences come from unstimulated CD4+ T cells sorted from spleen or lymph node cells, collected before transplant. The source is a human donor who was the organ donor for an intestinal transplant.

This chain joins TRBV5-5 and TRBJ2-2; D ambiguous. CDR1 and CDR2 (germline): SGHKS, YYEKEE (reference sequence). Trimming shortened V by 4 bases and J by 7 bases, and 14 bases separated the two germline ends. The CDR3 is 14 residues long. This CDR3 reads CASSRWTERGELFF. CDR3 sequence (DNA): TGTGCCAGCAGCCGATGGACCGAACGCGGGGAGCTGTTTTTT. Complete variable domain (other parts from reference TRBV5-5 and TRBJ2-2): DAGVTQSPTHLIKTRGQQVTLRCSPISGHKSVSWYQQVLGQGPQFIFQYYEKEERGRGNFPDRFSARQFPNYSSELNVNALLLGDSALYLCASSRWTERGELFFGEGSRLTVL.

Comments on this clone: Different DNA sequences within this sample yield the same CDR3. The chain recombines TRBV11-3 with TRBJ2-5; 7 bases line up with TRBD2. After removal of 2 bases from V and 5 bases from J, the junction contained 2 bases not matched to a gene. The germline V gene has CDR1 SGHNT and CDR2 YENEEA. CDR3 length: 13 amino acids. The CDR3 here is CASSLRGGETQYF. CDR3 nucleotides: TGTGCCAGCAGCTTAAGGGGAGGGGAGACCCAGTACTTC.

The chain carries TRBV7-2 and TRBJ2-7, with 12 bases fitting TRBD2. From germline, CDR1 is SGHTA and CDR2 FQGNSA. The CDR3 runs to 15 residues. J gave up 6 bases and V 2 bases, and 5 bases lay outside the gene matches. CDR3 protein: CASSLLAGGGGEQYF. In DNA, the CDR3 is TGTGCCAGCAGCTTACTAGCGGGAGGGGGGGGCGAGCAGTACTTC.

The V and J genes are TRBV7-2 and TRBJ2-1; TRBD1 matches 8 bases. Trimming removed 3 bases from V and 6 bases from J; junction bases left unmatched: 1. The germline V gene encodes CDR1 SGHTA and CDR2 FQGNSA. This CDR3 comprises 13 residues. CDR3 nucleotides: TGTGCCAGCAGCTTTGACAGGGGCAATGAGCAGTTCTTC. It is translated as CASSFDRGNEQFF.

The chain is built from TRBV7-2 and TRBJ2-4, with 12 bases identical to TRBD2. V lost 1 base to trimming and J lost 1 base; unmatched junction nucleotides: 8. The CDR3 length is 19 residues. From germline, CDR1 is SGHTA and CDR2 FQGNSA. CDR3 nucleotide sequence: TGTGCCAGCAGCTTAGTAGTGACTAGCGGGAGAGGGGCCAAAAACATTCAGTACTTC. As protein: CASSLVVTSGRGAKNIQYF.

The V and J genes are TRBV18 and TRBJ2-5, with 8 bases lining up with TRBD1. Germline-derived CDR1 and CDR2 are KGHSH and LQKENI. There are 18 residues in the CDR3. The V segment lost 6 bases and the J segment 2 bases; nucleotides outside the gene matches: 17. The CDR3 nucleotides are TGTGCCAGCTCTCCATACCTAGGGGCAGGGGGCGTACAAGAGACCCAGTACTTC. Amino acid sequence: CASSPYLGAGGVQETQYF.

The chain uses TRBV28 and TRBJ1-4, with TRBD1 matching 7 bases. CDR3 size: 15 residues. CDR1 and CDR2 (germline): MDHEN, SYDVKM. V gave up 5 bases and J gave up 5 bases; unmatched junction bases: 8. As DNA, the CDR3 is TGTGCCAGCAGTCCCTTTTACAGGGGAAATGAAAAACTGTTTTTT. Its protein is CASSPFYRGNEKLFF.

V and J are TRBV6-6 and TRBJ2-1; 11 bases are a match to TRBD2. V lost 4 bases and J lost 4; bases outside the gene matches: 3. CDR3 size: 15 residues. Germline assignment: CDR1 MNHNY and CDR2 SVGAGI (reference sequence). The CDR3 region has the DNA TGTGCCAGCAGTTCTAGCGGGAGGCTTTACAATGAGCAGTTCTTC. Residues: CASSSSGRLYNEQFF.

The CDR3 is CASSTGGNTEAFF. Here the CDR3 DNA reads TGCGCCAGCAGCACAGGGGGGAACACTGAAGCTTTCTTT. The chain carries TRBV5-1 and TRBJ1-1; 8 bases agree with TRBD1. The CDR3 extends over 13 amino acids. Trimming took 4 bases from V and 1 from J; bases not matched to a gene: 0. The germline V gene has CDR1 SGHRS and CDR2 YFSETQ.

This rearrangement joins TRBV7-8 to TRBJ2-3; D ambiguous. The CDR3 runs to 15 residues. From germline, CDR1 is SGHVS and CDR2 FQNEAQ. Trimming removed 1 base at V and 0 bases at J, with 8 bases between. CDR3: CASSLEGASTDTQYF. The CDR3 DNA reads TGTGCCAGCAGCTTAGAGGGCGCTAGCACAGATACGCAGTATTTT.

In DNA, the CDR3 is TGTGCCAGCAGTCGGGACAGGCTAAATCAGCCCCAGCATTTT. This codes for CASSRDRLNQPQHF. The rearrangement joins TRBV28 to TRBJ1-5, with TRBD1 matching 8 bases. This CDR3 spans 14 amino acids. CDR1 is MDHEN and CDR2 is SYDVKM in the germline V gene. V was clipped by 5 bases and J by 4 bases; unmatched bases: 4.

The chain is built from TRBV2 and TRBJ2-2; a possible D gene is TRBD1 (6 bases). Trimming left V 8 bases short and J 6 bases short, with 16 bases between. The CDR3 sequence is 14 residues long. Germline CDR1 reads SNHLY; CDR2 reads FYNNEI. In DNA form, the CDR3 reads TGTGCCAGCGGTACGCAAAACAGGGCCGGGGAGCTGTTTTTT. It translates to CASGTQNRAGELFF.

J is TRBJ2-1 and V is TRBV6-6, with 10 bases aligning to TRBD2. V shed 4 bases, J shed 4 bases, and the junction held 1 base outside the gene matches. This CDR3 is built from 14 residues. The germline V gene has CDR1 MNHNY and CDR2 SVGAGI (reference sequence). The CDR3 region is CASSFSGRYNEQFF. CDR3 DNA: TGTGCCAGCAGTTTTAGCGGGAGGTACAATGAGCAGTTCTTC.

V and J are TRBV30 and TRBJ2-7, with D possibly being TRBD1 (6 bases). The CDR3 sequence is 12 residues long. The ends were cut back, 7 bases at V and 3 bases at J, with 13 bases in the middle. CDR1 GTSNPN and CDR2 SVGIG come from the germline V gene (reference sequence). The CDR3 DNA sequence: TGTGCCTCCGTGGGGGCAGACTACGAGCAGTACTTC. Its translation is CASVGADYEQYF.

The V gene is TRBV28, the J gene TRBJ1-5; perhaps TRBD1 as D (6 bases). Germline V gene lookup returns CDR1 MDHEN and CDR2 SYDVKM. V was clipped by 8 bases and J by 16 bases, with 12 bases between them. The CDR3 runs 9 residues. As DNA, the CDR3 is TGTGCCAGCGGGCAGGGGCCCCATTTT. Translated, it gives CASGQGPHF.

The table lists this clone with a few counts. The rearrangement links TRBV9 to TRBJ2-7, with 9 nucleotides matching TRBD2. The CDR3 is made up of 13 amino acids. J gave up 2 bases and V 3 bases, and 0 bases lay outside the gene matches. Germline CDR1 SGDLS, CDR2 YYNGEE. The CDR3 reads CASSGGGAYEQYF. CDR3 DNA: TGTGCCAGCAGCGGCGGGGGGGCCTACGAGCAGTACTTC.

The chain employs TRBV7-2 and TRBJ1-6; D possibly corresponds to TRBD1 (5 bases). This CDR3 spans 16 amino acids. The germline V gene has CDR1 SGHTA and CDR2 FQGNSA. Trimming pared 5 bases from V and 7 bases from J, leaving 18 bases between. The CDR3 DNA is TGTGCCAGCAGCCCTCGGGCCGGGGCGGACAATTCACCCCTCCACTTT. It specifies CASSPRAGADNSPLHF.

The CDR3 loop is CASSVGHTGELFF. In DNA, the CDR3 is TGTGCCAGCAGCGTAGGACACACCGGGGAGCTGTTTTTT. The chain has TRBV9 and TRBJ2-2; D unclear. V shed 0 bases and J shed 3 bases, with 3 bases lying between them. Germline CDR1 is SGDLS and CDR2 is YYNGEE. The CDR3 runs to 13 residues.

On this clone itself: One end of the junction fails to match germline, which may point to a read error. The rearrangement uses TRBV27 and TRBJ2-1, with TRBD2 matching over 10 bases. Germline V gene data show CDR1 as MNHEY and CDR2 as SMNVEV (reference sequence). The CDR3 extends over 17 amino acids. This chain's CDR3 is CASILIGRLAGTQEQFF. As DNA, the CDR3 is TGTGCCAGCATTTTAATTGGGAGACTAGCGGGCACCCAGGAGCAGTTCTTC.

The chain uses TRBV5-4 and TRBJ2-1; D perhaps matches TRBD2 (5 bases). The V and J ends lost 0 bases and 8 bases respectively, with 12 bases between them. CDR3 length equals 14 residues. In germline, CDR1 is SGHNT, CDR2 YYREEE (reference sequence). CDR3 sequence reads: CASSLAPGSHEQFF. The DNA for the CDR3 is TGTGCCAGCAGCTTGGCCCCGGGATCGCATGAGCAGTTCTTC.

The V and J genes are TRBV11-2 and TRBJ1-5; D gene ambiguous. The CDR3 sequence is 14 residues long. V gave up 5 bases and J gave up 1 base, with 9 bases separating them. In germline, CDR1 is SGHAT, CDR2 FQNNGV. CDR3 in DNA: TGTGCCAGCAGCCGAGAGGCCAGCAATCAGCCCCAGCATTTT. Its translation is CASSREASNQPQHF.